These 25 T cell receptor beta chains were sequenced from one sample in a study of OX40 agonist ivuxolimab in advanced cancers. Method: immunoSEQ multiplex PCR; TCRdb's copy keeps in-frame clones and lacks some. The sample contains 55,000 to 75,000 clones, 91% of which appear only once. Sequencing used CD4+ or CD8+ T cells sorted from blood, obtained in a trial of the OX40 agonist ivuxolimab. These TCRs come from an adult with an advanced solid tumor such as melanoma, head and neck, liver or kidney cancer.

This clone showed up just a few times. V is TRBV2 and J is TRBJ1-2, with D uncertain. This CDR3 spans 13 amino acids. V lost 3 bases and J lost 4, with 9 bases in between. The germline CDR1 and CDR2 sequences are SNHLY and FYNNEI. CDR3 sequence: CASSEVRSYGYTF. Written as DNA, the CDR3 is TGTGCCAGCAGTGAGGTTAGGAGCTATGGCTACACCTTC.

The CDR3 DNA reads as TGTGCCAGCAGTTTATCAGCAGGGGGCGGGGATGAGCAGTTCTTC. This sequence encodes CASSLSAGGGDEQFF. This chain connects TRBV27 to TRBJ2-1, with 8 bases matching TRBD1. J gave up 8 bases and V 0 bases, and 6 bases lay outside the gene matches. The CDR3 is 15 residues long. Germline CDR1 reads MNHEY; CDR2 reads SMNVEV (reference sequence).

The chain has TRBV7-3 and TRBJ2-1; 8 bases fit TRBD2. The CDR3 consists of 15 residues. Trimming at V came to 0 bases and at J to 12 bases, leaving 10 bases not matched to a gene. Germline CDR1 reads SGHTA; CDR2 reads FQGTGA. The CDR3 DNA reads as TGTGCCAGCAGCTTAACCGGAATGGACGGGAGGGGGCAGTTCTTC. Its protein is CASSLTGMDGRGQFF. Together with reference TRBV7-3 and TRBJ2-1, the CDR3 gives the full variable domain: GAGVSQTPSNKVTEKGKYVELRCDPISGHTALYWYRQSLGQGPEFLIYFQGTGAADDSGLPNDRFFAVRPEGSVSTLKIQRTERGDSAVYLCASSLTGMDGRGQFFGPGTRLTVL.

The chain's CDR3 is CASSLAGAIYNEQFF. In DNA form, the CDR3 reads TGTGCCAGCAGCTTGGCAGGGGCAATTTACAATGAGCAGTTCTTC. The rearrangement joins TRBV7-8 to TRBJ2-1; TRBD1 might be the D (6 bases). V gave up 3 bases and J gave up 4 bases, with 13 bases separating them. Germline V lookup: CDR1 SGHVS, CDR2 FQNEAQ. There are 15 residues in the CDR3. Supplemented by reference TRBV7-8 and TRBJ2-1, the full variable domain reads GAGVSQSPRYKVAKRGQDVALRCDPISGHVSLFWYQQALGQGPEFLTYFQNEAQLDKSGLPSDRFFAERPEGSVSTLKIQRTQQEDSAVYLCASSLAGAIYNEQFFGPGTRLTVL.

In DNA form, the CDR3 reads TGTGCCACCAGGAAGGATGAGACCCAGTACTTC. Its translation is CATRKDETQYF. The rearrangement links TRBV15 to TRBJ2-5; D gene unclear. This CDR3 contains 11 residues. The V gene's germline CDR1 is LNHNV and CDR2 YYDKDF (reference sequence). V was cut by 6 bases and J by 5 bases, with 7 bases left in between.

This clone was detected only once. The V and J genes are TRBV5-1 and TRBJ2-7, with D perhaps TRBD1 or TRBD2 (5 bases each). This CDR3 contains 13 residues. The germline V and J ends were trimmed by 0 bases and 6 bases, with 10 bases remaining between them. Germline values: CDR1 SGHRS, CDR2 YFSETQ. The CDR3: CASSLGRGPEQYF. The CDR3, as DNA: TGCGCCAGCAGCTTGGGAAGGGGACCCGAGCAGTACTTC.

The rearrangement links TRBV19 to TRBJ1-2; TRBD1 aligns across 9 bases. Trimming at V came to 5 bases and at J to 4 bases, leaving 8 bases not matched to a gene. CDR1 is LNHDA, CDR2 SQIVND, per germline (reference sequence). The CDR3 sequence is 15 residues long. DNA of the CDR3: TGTGCCAGTAGTGCTTCACAGGGGGCCGCCTATGGCTACACCTTC. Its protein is CASSASQGAAYGYTF.

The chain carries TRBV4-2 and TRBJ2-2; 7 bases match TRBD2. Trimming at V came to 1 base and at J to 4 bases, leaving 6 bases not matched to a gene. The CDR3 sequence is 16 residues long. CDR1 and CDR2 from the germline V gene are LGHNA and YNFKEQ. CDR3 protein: CASSQVLGLLTGELFF. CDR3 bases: TGTGCCAGCAGCCAAGTTCTGGGACTACTCACCGGGGAGCTGTTTTTT.

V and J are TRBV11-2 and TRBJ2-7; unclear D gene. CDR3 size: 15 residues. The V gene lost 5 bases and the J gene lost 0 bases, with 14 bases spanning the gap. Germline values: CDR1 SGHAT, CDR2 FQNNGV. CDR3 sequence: CASSPMHGYSYEQYF. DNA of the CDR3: TGTGCCAGCAGCCCGATGCACGGTTACTCCTACGAGCAGTACTTC.

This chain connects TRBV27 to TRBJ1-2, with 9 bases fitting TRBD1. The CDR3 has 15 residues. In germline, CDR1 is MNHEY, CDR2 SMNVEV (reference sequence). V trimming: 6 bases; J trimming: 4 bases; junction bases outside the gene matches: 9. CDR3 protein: CASSPGTGIFYGYTF. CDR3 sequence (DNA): TGTGCCAGCAGCCCCGGGACAGGGATATTCTATGGCTACACCTTC.

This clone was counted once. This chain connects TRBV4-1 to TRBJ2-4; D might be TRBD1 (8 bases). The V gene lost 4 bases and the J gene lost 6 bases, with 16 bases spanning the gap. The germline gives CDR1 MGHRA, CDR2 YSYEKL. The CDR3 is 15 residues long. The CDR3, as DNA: TGCGCCAGCAGCCGCCTGGACAGGGAGGGAAACATTCAGTACTTC. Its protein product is CASSRLDREGNIQYF.

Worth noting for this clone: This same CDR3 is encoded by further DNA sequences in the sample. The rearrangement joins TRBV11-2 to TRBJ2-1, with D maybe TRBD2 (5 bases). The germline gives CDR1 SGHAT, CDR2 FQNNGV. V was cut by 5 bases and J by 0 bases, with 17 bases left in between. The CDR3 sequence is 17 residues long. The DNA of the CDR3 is TGTGCCAGCAGCACCCGGACGGACTTTAGCTCCTACAATGAGCAGTTCTTC. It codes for CASSTRTDFSSYNEQFF.

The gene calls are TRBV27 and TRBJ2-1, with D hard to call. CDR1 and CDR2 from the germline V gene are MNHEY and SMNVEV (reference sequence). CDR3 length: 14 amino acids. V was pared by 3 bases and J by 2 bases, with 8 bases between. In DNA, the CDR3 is TGTGCCAGCAGTTTTGGCCCGGCCTACAATGAGCAGTTCTTC. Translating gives CASSFGPAYNEQFF.

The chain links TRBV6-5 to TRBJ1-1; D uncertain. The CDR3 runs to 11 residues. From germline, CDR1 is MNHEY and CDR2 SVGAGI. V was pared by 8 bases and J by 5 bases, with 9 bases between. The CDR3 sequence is CASSLGTEAFF. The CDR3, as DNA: TGTGCCAGCTCCCTGGGTACTGAAGCTTTCTTT.

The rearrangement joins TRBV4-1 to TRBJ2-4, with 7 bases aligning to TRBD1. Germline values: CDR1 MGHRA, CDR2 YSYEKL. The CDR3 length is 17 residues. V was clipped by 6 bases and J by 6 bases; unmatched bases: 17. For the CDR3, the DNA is TGCGCCAGCAGTCCCGGGGCCCCGACAGGGAGACGAAACATTCAGTACTTC. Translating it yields CASSPGAPTGRRNIQYF.

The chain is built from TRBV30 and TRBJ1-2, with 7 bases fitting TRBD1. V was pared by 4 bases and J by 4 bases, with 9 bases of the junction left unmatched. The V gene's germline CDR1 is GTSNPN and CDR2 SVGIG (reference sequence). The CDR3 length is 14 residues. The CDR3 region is CAWTLGGRGYGYTF. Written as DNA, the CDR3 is TGTGCCTGGACTCTAGGGGGCCGCGGCTATGGCTACACCTTC.

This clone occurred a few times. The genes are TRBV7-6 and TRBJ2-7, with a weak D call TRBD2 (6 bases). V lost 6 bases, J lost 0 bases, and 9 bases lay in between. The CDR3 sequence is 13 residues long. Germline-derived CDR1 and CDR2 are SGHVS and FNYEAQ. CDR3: CASSSGSSYEQYF. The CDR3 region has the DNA TGTGCCAGCAGTTCCGGGAGCTCCTACGAGCAGTACTTC.

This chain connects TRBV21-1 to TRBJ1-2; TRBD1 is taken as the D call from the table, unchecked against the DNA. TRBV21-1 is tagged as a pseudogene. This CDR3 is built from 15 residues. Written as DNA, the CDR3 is TGTGCCAGCCTCAAAAGGGGCGCGCCCAACTATGGCTACACCTTC. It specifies CASLKRGAPNYGYTF.

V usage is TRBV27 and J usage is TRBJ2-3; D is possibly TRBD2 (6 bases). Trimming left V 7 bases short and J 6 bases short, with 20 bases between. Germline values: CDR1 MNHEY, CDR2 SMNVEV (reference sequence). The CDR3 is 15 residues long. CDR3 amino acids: CASNRVTGSGDTQYF. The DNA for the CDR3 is TGTGCCAGCAATCGGGTCACCGGGAGCGGTGATACGCAGTATTTT.

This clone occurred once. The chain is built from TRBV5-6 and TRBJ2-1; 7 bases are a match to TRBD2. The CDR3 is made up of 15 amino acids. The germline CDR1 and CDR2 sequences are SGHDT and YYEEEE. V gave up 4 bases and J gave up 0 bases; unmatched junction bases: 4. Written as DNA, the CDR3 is TGTGCCAGCAGCCTCGGGACTAACTCCTACAATGAGCAGTTCTTC. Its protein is CASSLGTNSYNEQFF.

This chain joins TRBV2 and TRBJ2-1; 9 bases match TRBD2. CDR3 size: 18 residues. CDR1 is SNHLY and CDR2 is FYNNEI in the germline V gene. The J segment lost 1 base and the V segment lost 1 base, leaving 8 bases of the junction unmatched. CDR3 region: CASSEVVAGVGSYNEQFF. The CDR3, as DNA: TGTGCCAGCAGTGAAGTGGTAGCGGGGGTGGGTTCCTACAATGAGCAGTTCTTC.

Written as DNA, the CDR3 is TGTGCCAGCAGTTTAGCGGGGGCCTCCTACAATGAGCAGTTCTTC. Protein: CASSLAGASYNEQFF. V gene TRBV28 combines with J gene TRBJ2-1; D is possibly TRBD2 (7 bases). The CDR3 contains 15 residues. Germline CDR1 and CDR2: MDHEN and SYDVKM. V gave up 2 bases and J gave up 0 bases, with 8 bases separating them. The entire variable domain, with the rest obtained from reference TRBV28 and TRBJ2-1, is as follows: DVKVTQSSRYLVKRTGEKVFLECVQDMDHENMFWYRQDPGLGLRLIYFSYDVKMKEKGDIPEGYSVSREKKERFSLILESASTNQTSMYLCASSLAGASYNEQFFGPGTRLTVL.

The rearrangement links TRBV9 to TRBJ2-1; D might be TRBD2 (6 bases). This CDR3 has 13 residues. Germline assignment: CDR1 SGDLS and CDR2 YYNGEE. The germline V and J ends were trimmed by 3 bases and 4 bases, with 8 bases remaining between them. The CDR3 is CASSAGLYNEQFF. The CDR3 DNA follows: TGTGCCAGCAGCGCGGGACTTTACAATGAGCAGTTCTTC.

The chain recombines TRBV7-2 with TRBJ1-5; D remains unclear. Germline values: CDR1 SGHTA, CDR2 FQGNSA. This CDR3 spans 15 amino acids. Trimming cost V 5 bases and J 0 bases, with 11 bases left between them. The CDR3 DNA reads TGTGCCAGCAGCCCCGGTGGTTCTAGCAATCAGCCCCAGCATTTT. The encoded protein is CASSPGGSSNQPQHF.

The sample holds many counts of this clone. The CDR3 sequence: CASSSSGNYNEQFF. As DNA, the CDR3 is TGTGCCAGCAGCTCTAGCGGAAATTACAATGAGCAGTTCTTC. The J gene is TRBJ2-1, the V gene TRBV7-9; TRBD2 aligns across 7 bases. Germline CDR1 SEHNR, CDR2 FQNEAQ (reference sequence). This CDR3 has 14 residues. With 4 bases clipped from V and 4 bases from J, the junction kept 4 bases outside the gene matches.